This T cell receptor beta chain was recovered during a study of OX40 agonist ivuxolimab in advanced cancers. Of note for this clone: Its target is unknown.

Trimming removed 2 bases from V and 2 bases from J, with 3 bases in between. CDR3 length: 12 amino acids. Germline V gives CDR1 MNHEY, CDR2 SVGAGI. Patients who had autoimmune disease history or got systemic immunosuppression were left out. General study results and limits: The authors also found low normalized T-cell clonal expansion in some nonresponders.

Data came from immunoSEQ multiplex PCR; TCRdb stores just in-frame clones and leaves some out. The repertoire holds tens of thousands of clones, with 85% as singletons. This sequence joins TRBV6-5 and TRBJ1-2; D is undetermined. The TCR originated in an adult with an advanced solid tumor such as melanoma, head and neck, liver or kidney cancer. The sequences come from CD4+ or CD8+ T cells sorted from blood, collected in a trial of the OX40 agonist ivuxolimab. The CDR3 DNA follows: TGTGCCAGCAGTTACCTGAACTATGGCTACACCTTC. Its protein product is CASSYLNYGYTF.